Following are 17 T cell receptor beta chains from one sample sequenced in a study of blood T cells in healthy people across ages. Next came a second PCR, run for roughly 6 to 11 cycles, which used a sample-barcoded 5' primer along with a J-beta primer mix. TCRdb used MiXCR to reprocess the 5' RACE reads, holding one entry per CDR3 protein. Seen here are around 1,000,000 distinct CDR3 sequences, roughly a quarter observed once, and the top ten hold 0.75%. This sample was also put to use in a study of T cells of mothers and their children.

The sequencing sample was made of blood. These receptors were taken from a girl aged 2-10 years in good health.

This clonotype turned up a few times. This chain joins TRBV7-9 and TRBJ2-5; no clear D. V lost 4 bases and J lost 5, with 17 bases in between. Germline lookup yields CDR1 SEHNR and CDR2 FQNEAQ (reference sequence). The CDR3 consists of 15 residues. CDR3 nucleotides: TGTGCCAGCAGCTCGAGTATGCATCTACCCGAGACCCAGTACTTC. Its translation is CASSSSMHLPETQYF.

This rearrangement joins TRBV28 to TRBJ2-5; D is ambiguous. Germline lookup yields CDR1 MDHEN and CDR2 SYDVKM. The CDR3 runs 15 residues. Trimming cost V 3 bases and J 3 bases, with 14 bases left between them. The CDR3 spells CASSFDQSNEETQYF. For the CDR3, the DNA is TGTGCCAGCAGTTTCGACCAGTCCAACGAAGAGACCCAGTACTTC. Looking up the rest from reference TRBV28 and TRBJ2-5 gives the full variable domain: DVKVTQSSRYLVKRTGEKVFLECVQDMDHENMFWYRQDPGLGLRLIYFSYDVKMKEKGDIPEGYSVSREKKERFSLILESASTNQTSMYLCASSFDQSNEETQYFGPGTRLLVL.

The gene calls are TRBV12-3 or TRBV12-4 and TRBJ2-5, with D perhaps TRBD2 (6 bases). V gave up 0 bases and J gave up 11 bases, with 16 bases separating them. CDR3 size: 14 residues. This CDR3 reads CASSLAGLAREQYF. The CDR3 DNA reads TGTGCCAGCAGTTTAGCTGGGCTAGCGAGGGAGCAGTACTTC.

This clonotype is medium-sized in the sample. This chain joins TRBV12-3 or TRBV12-4 and TRBJ2-4, with D unclear. The CDR3 has 13 residues. V was pared by 3 bases and J by 7 bases, with 10 bases between. CDR3 sequence: CASSFLGNNIQYF. In DNA, the CDR3 is TGTGCCAGCAGTTTTCTAGGAAATAACATTCAGTACTTC.

This rearrangement joins TRBV11-2 to TRBJ2-5; 8 nucleotides align to TRBD1. The length of the CDR3 is 15 residues. The V gene's germline CDR1 is SGHAT and CDR2 FQNNGV. Losses at the gene ends were 0 bases for V and 5 bases for J; bases not matched to a gene: 5. The CDR3 loop reads CASSLEAGGIETQYF. As DNA, the CDR3 is TGTGCCAGCAGCTTAGAAGCAGGGGGCATTGAGACCCAGTACTTC.

The V gene is TRBV20-1, the J gene TRBJ2-7, with D perhaps TRBD2 (5 bases). The CDR3 is 13 amino acids. Trimming removed 3 bases at V and 3 bases at J, with 12 bases between. CDR1 and CDR2 (germline): DFQATT, SNEGSKA (reference sequence). The DNA of the CDR3 is TGCAGTGCTAGCTCTTCTGAGGGCTACGAGCAGTACTTC. Protein product: CSASSSEGYEQYF.

The rearrangement uses TRBV6-7 and TRBJ1-2; TRBD1 is a possible D gene (5 bases). TRBV6-7 is given ORF status, its function remaining uncertain. There are 14 residues in the CDR3. The germline V and J ends were trimmed by 3 bases and 5 bases, with 13 bases remaining between them. This CDR3 is CASSYLTEGYGYTF. The DNA for the CDR3 is TGTGCCAGCAGTTATTTGACGGAGGGGTATGGCTACACCTTC.

The chain is built from TRBV20-1 and TRBJ2-5; 10 nucleotides match TRBD2. Matching the DNA end better, TRBJ2-1 makes the J call doubtful. Germline CDR1 is DFQATT and CDR2 is SNEGSKA (reference sequence). The CDR3 sequence is 14 residues long. In DNA, the CDR3 is TGCAGTGCTAGCCCCCTAGCGGGAGAGTATGAGCAGTTCTTC. Translating gives CSASPLAGEYEQFF.

The genes are TRBV29-1 and TRBJ2-1; perhaps D is TRBD1 or TRBD2 (5 bases each). CDR3 length: 13 residues. Germline V CDR1 and CDR2: SQVTM, ANQGSEA. The V end was cut by 3 bases, the J end by 4 bases, with 10 bases between. The CDR3 DNA follows: TGCAGCGTTGAGGGATGGGGGTACAATGAGCAGTTCTTC. This gives the protein CSVEGWGYNEQFF.

The chain uses TRBV28 and TRBJ2-5; TRBD1 matches at 10 bases. The J call may be faulty, since TRBJ2-7 better matches the DNA end. CDR3 length: 14 residues. Germline CDR1 is MDHEN and CDR2 is SYDVKM. CDR3 protein: CASGSPGQGFEQYF. In DNA, the CDR3 is TGTGCCAGCGGCTCACCGGGACAGGGGTTCGAGCAGTACTTC.

The CDR3 nucleotides read TGTGCCAGCAGTGTCATCCCCAGGGGTTCCTCCTACGAGCAGTACTTC. Amino acid sequence: CASSVIPRGSSYEQYF. V usage is TRBV12-3 or TRBV12-4 and J usage is TRBJ2-7; perhaps TRBD1 as D (6 bases). The CDR3 is 16 residues long. Trimming removed 5 bases from V and 0 bases from J, with 17 bases in between.

The V gene is TRBV11-3, the J gene TRBJ2-7; perhaps TRBD1 as D (5 bases). CDR3 length: 14 amino acids. Germline V gives CDR1 SGHNT, CDR2 YENEEA. The V gene lost 5 bases and the J gene lost 4 bases, with 15 bases spanning the gap. CDR3 nucleotides: TGTGCCAGCAGCGAACCTCACAGGTTTTACGAGCAGTACTTC. Protein: CASSEPHRFYEQYF.

This clonotype was seen only a few times. The gene calls are TRBV6-1 and TRBJ1-4; weak D call: TRBD1 (5 bases). Per germline, CDR1 MNHNS and CDR2 SASEGT. V dropped 7 bases and J dropped 5 bases, with 11 bases sitting between them. CDR3 size: 13 residues. The CDR3 sequence: CASKRWGNEKLFF. CDR3 DNA: TGTGCCAGCAAGAGGTGGGGGAATGAAAAACTGTTTTTT.

On this clonotype itself: Germline and junction disagree at one end, which may indicate a read error. V gene TRBV11-3 combines with J gene TRBJ1-1; D uncertain. Germline-derived CDR1 and CDR2 are SGHNT and YENEEA. The CDR3 consists of 14 residues. The CDR3 protein is CVSSLERGNTEAFF. CDR3 sequence (DNA): TGTGTCAGCAGCTTAGAACGGGGGAACACTGAAGCTTTCTTT.

This chain connects TRBV5-1 to TRBJ2-5, with 8 nucleotides matching TRBD1. The end of the DNA aligns better with TRBJ2-1, so the J call may be wrong. CDR1 and CDR2 from the germline V gene are SGHRS and YFSETQ. CDR3 length equals 16 residues. The CDR3 region has the DNA TGCGCCAGCAGCTTGGAAGCAGGGGGCGGTTACAATGAGCAGTTCTTC. It is translated as CASSLEAGGGYNEQFF.

The rearrangement joins TRBV28 to TRBJ2-3, with D unclear. V was shortened by 6 bases and J by 1 base, with 17 bases between the two germline ends. The CDR3 loop spans 16 amino acids. Germline V gene data show CDR1 as MDHEN and CDR2 as SYDVKM. The CDR3 is CASRSLPGGGTDTQYF. As DNA, the CDR3 is TGTGCCAGCAGAAGTCTACCCGGTGGAGGCACAGATACGCAGTATTTT.

The count of this clonotype is one. J is TRBJ1-2 and V is TRBV29-1; no firm D call. CDR3 size: 11 residues. The germline V gene encodes CDR1 SQVTM and CDR2 ANQGSEA. Trimming shortened V by 7 bases and J by 4 bases, and 10 bases separated the two germline ends. The CDR3 loop reads CSADDGYGYTF. The CDR3 DNA is TGCAGCGCTGACGACGGCTATGGCTACACCTTC.